The clone carrying this T cell receptor beta chain was seen more than once but under ten times. The authors reverse transcribed all of the isolated RNA, so sequencing captured expressed TCRB transcripts. The data were produced by immunoSEQ multiplex PCR, yet TCRdb's version contains in-frame clones alone and is incomplete. The sample consists of around 400,000 clones, around 13% of them appearing once. The data derive from a study of beta chain features in type 1 diabetes. For the study at large: In all, around 99 million sorted cells from all samples were analyzed.

The clonotype originates from a man in his late teens or twenties in good health. Sequencing input: naive CD4+ T cells from blood.

CDR3 sequence: CAWSVLRTGDHKRGYTF. In DNA, the CDR3 is TGTGCCTGGAGTGTACTGCGGACAGGGGACCATAAGAGGGGCTACACCTTC. The chain carries TRBV30 and TRBJ1-2, with 9 nucleotides matching TRBD1. Per germline, CDR1 GTSNPN and CDR2 SVGIG (reference sequence). The CDR3 is 17 residues long. With 0 bases clipped from V and 8 bases from J, the junction kept 16 bases outside the gene matches.